A selection of T cell receptor beta chains follows, all from one sample in a study of cytomegalovirus exposure and HLA in healthy donors. Profiled with immunoSEQ multiplex PCR; TCRdb holds only in-frame clones, not every one. There are 160,000 or so clones in the sample; roughly 80% occur only once, and 9% to 10% lies in the top ten. Sequences were obtained from PBMCs. All receptors derive from a man younger than 30 in good health and CMV-seropositive. CDR3s include the opening cysteine and the closing phenylalanine or tryptophan. The order of the fields is CDR3 length, V gene, J gene, clone size, D gene, CDR3 protein, CDR3 DNA. The D gene is left open where the match is weak. Clone size is stated in some rows and not others, as once, few, many or a class when expanded.

14	TRBV5-1	TRBJ2-1	.	.	CASSQISSYNEQFF	TGCGCCAGCAGCCAAATCAGCTCCTACAATGAGCAGTTCTTC
15	TRBV10-3	TRBJ1-2	.	TRBD1	CAISDRDRGLSGYTF	TGTGCCATCAGTGATCGCGACAGGGGGTTGAGTGGCTACACCTTC
14	TRBV7-9	TRBJ1-3	.	.	CASSYLTDGNTIYF	TGTGCCAGCAGCTACCTGACAGATGGAAACACCATATATTTT
13	TRBV29-1	TRBJ2-7	once	.	CSVEQGKGYEQYF	TGCAGCGTTGAGCAGGGTAAGGGGTACGAGCAGTACTTC
16	TRBV7-2	TRBJ2-3	.	TRBD1	CASSLRPPGTGDTQYF	TGTGCCAGCAGCTTACGCCCCCCCGGGACAGGAGATACGCAGTATTTT
13	TRBV2	TRBJ1-4	.	.	CASIGTTNEKLFF	TGTGCCAGTATAGGGACTACTAATGAAAAACTGTTTTTT
14	TRBV6-6	TRBJ1-1	.	.	CASSPIGGGTEAFF	TGTGCCAGCAGCCCCATTGGGGGAGGCACTGAAGCTTTCTTT
17	TRBV4-1	TRBJ1-5	.	.	CASSQDQRTTSNQPQHF	TGCGCCAGCAGCCAAGATCAACGGACAACTAGCAATCAGCCCCAGCATTTT
15	TRBV6-1	TRBJ1-2	.	.	CASRLTGGEYYGYTF	TGTGCCAGCAGACTCACCGGGGGTGAGTACTATGGCTACACCTTC
13	TRBV7-9	TRBJ2-7	once	TRBD1	CASSFGQVYEQYF	TGTGCCAGCAGCTTCGGACAGGTCTACGAGCAGTACTTC
15	TRBV4-2	TRBJ2-1	once	TRBD2	CASSQASGRTNEQFF	TGTGCCAGCAGCCAAGCCAGCGGGAGGACCAATGAGCAGTTCTTC
17	TRBV5-1	TRBJ1-1	.	TRBD1	CASSLPGGGGMNTEAFF	TGCGCCAGCAGCCTCCCAGGGGGCGGTGGGATGAACACTGAAGCTTTCTTT
13	TRBV19	TRBJ1-5	.	.	CASSIGGIQPQHF	TGTGCCAGTAGTATAGGCGGGATACAGCCCCAGCATTTT
11	TRBV5-6	TRBJ1-1	.	.	CASSFSTEAFF	TGTGCCAGCAGCTTTAGCACTGAAGCTTTCTTT
15	TRBV10-1	TRBJ2-3	.	TRBD2	CASRPDGGDTDTQYF	TGCGCCAGCAGACCTGACGGGGGGGACACAGATACGCAGTATTTT
17	TRBV27	TRBJ1-5	.	.	CASSFVWGPGSNQPQHF	TGTGCCAGCAGTTTTGTGTGGGGCCCGGGTAGCAATCAGCCCCAGCATTTT
12	TRBV30	TRBJ2-7	.	.	CAWSVQGYEQYF	TGTGCCTGGAGTGTACAGGGCTACGAGCAGTACTTC
12	TRBV7-9	TRBJ2-5	few	.	CATQRSVETQYF	TGTGCCACCCAACGGAGTGTAGAGACCCAGTACTTC
18	TRBV27	TRBJ2-6	.	.	CASSFPIETASGANVLTF	TGTGCCAGCAGTTTTCCAATTGAGACAGCCTCTGGGGCCAACGTCCTGACTTTC
15	TRBV4-1	TRBJ1-5	once	.	CASSQDVGEDQPQHF	TGCGCCAGCAGCCAAGACGTAGGGGAGGACCAGCCCCAGCATTTT
16	TRBV7-6	TRBJ1-5	.	.	CASSLAPGVGNQPQHF	TGTGCCAGCAGCTTAGCCCCAGGTGTTGGCAATCAGCCCCAGCATTTT
14	TRBV5-1	TRBJ2-7	.	TRBD1	CASSWTGGDYEQYF	TGCGCCAGCAGCTGGACAGGGGGGGACTACGAGCAGTACTTC
14	TRBV11-3	TRBJ2-7	.	.	CASSLDPRGGEQYF	TGTGCCAGCAGCTTAGATCCCCGGGGAGGCGAGCAGTACTTC
17	TRBV10-3	TRBJ2-7	few	.	CAITPQERRRNSYEQYF	TGTGCCATCACCCCTCAAGAGCGGCGGCGGAACTCCTACGAGCAGTACTTC
16	TRBV7-8	TRBJ2-3	.	.	CASSAGGLTTADTQYF	TGTGCCAGCAGCGCAGGGGGACTCACGACGGCAGATACGCAGTATTTT
15	TRBV6-5	TRBJ2-7	.	TRBD2	CASSSTGTSGYEQYF	TGTGCCAGCAGTTCGACCGGGACTAGCGGCTACGAGCAGTACTTC
15	TRBV6-5	TRBJ2-1	once	.	CASSYSPSPYNEQFF	TGTGCCAGCAGTTACTCCCCTAGTCCCTACAATGAGCAGTTCTTC
14	TRBV5-4	TRBJ1-1	.	.	CASSPRQGLTEAFF	TGTGCCAGCAGCCCCCGCCAGGGGCTCACTGAAGCTTTCTTT
15	TRBV9	TRBJ1-4	.	TRBD1	CASSIDRGRSEKLFF	TGTGCCAGCAGCATTGACAGGGGCAGAAGTGAAAAACTGTTTTTT
16	TRBV7-2	TRBJ2-1	.	TRBD2	CASTPTRTSAYNEQFF	TGTGCCAGCACCCCCACCCGAACTAGCGCCTACAATGAGCAGTTCTTC
13	TRBV7-9	TRBJ1-2	.	.	CASSSGHTGGYTF	TGTGCCAGCAGCTCGGGACATACTGGGGGCTACACCTTC
16	TRBV11-2	TRBJ2-7	few	.	CASSLVGAGSSYEQYF	TGTGCCAGCAGCTTAGTGGGCGCGGGGAGCTCCTACGAGCAGTACTTC
14	TRBV28	TRBJ1-6	few	.	CASRTGTVNSPLHF	TGTGCCAGCAGAACCGGGACTGTGAATTCACCCCTCCACTTT
13	TRBV9	TRBJ1-1	.	.	CASSLEGGTEAFF	TGTGCCAGCAGTCTTGAGGGCGGCACTGAAGCTTTCTTT
16	TRBV12-5	TRBJ2-7	once	.	CASGLVRGTGSYEQYF	TGTGCTAGTGGTTTGGTACGGGGGACGGGCTCCTACGAGCAGTACTTC
14	TRBV4-2	TRBJ2-5	.	TRBD2	CASSQDPGREHPYF	TGTGCCAGCAGCCAAGATCCAGGGCGGGAGCATCCGTACTTC
15	TRBV5-4	TRBJ2-5	few	TRBD1	CASSAGTDPGETQYF	TGTGCCAGCAGCGCCGGGACAGACCCGGGGGAGACCCAGTACTTC
14	TRBV30	TRBJ2-7	once	TRBD1	CAWSEGTGVHEQYF	TGTGCCTGGAGTGAGGGGACAGGGGTCCACGAGCAGTACTTC
16	TRBV19	TRBJ1-5	.	.	CASSISLTGSFQPQHF	TGTGCCAGTAGTATAAGTCTTACAGGGAGTTTTCAGCCCCAGCATTTT
11	TRBV14	TRBJ2-7	.	.	CASSLGYEQYF	TGTGCCAGCAGCCTCGGCTACGAGCAGTACTTC
14	TRBV7-6	TRBJ1-1	.	.	CASSLGGGNTEAFF	TGTGCCAGCAGCTTAGGGGGGGGGAACACTGAAGCTTTCTTT
14	TRBV4-1	TRBJ2-3	.	.	CASSQVRGTDTQYF	TGCGCCAGCAGCCAAGTGCGAGGGACAGATACGCAGTATTTT
15	TRBV19	TRBJ1-3	.	.	CASSLTAAPGNTIYF	TGTGCCAGTAGTCTGACGGCGGCCCCTGGAAACACCATATATTTT
19	TRBV7-2	TRBJ2-1	few	.	CASSLTSLTVLASYNEQFF	TGTGCCAGCAGCCTAACCTCCCTGACTGTACTCGCCAGCTACAATGAGCAGTTCTTC
15	TRBV27	TRBJ1-2	.	.	CASSLSTGPTYGYTF	TGTGCCAGCAGTTTATCGACAGGCCCCACCTATGGCTACACCTTC